This TCR beta chain was retrieved from a study of cytomegalovirus exposure and HLA in healthy donors. Notes on the study in general: The authors listed 164 TCR beta chains as cytomegalovirus-associated.

CDR3 length equals 17 residues. Germline V gene data show CDR1 as MDHEN and CDR2 as SYDVKM. J was trimmed by 3 bases and V by 6 bases; bases with no gene match: 10. Of note for this clone: Its antigen is undetermined.

Use of 60 Vbeta and 13 Jbeta primers characterized the PCR. Some clones are missing from TCRdb's copy, which holds only in-frame ones; the method was immunoSEQ multiplex PCR. The repertoire holds approximately 150,000 clones, with around two thirds as singletons. The sequenced sample consisted of PBMCs. V usage is TRBV28 and J usage is TRBJ2-1, with 11 bases aligning to TRBD2. The clonotype comes from a man aged 25-45 years in good health and CMV-seropositive. CDR3 region: CASRKTSGRRFYNEQFF. CDR3 DNA sequence: TGTGCCAGCAGAAAAACTAGCGGGAGACGATTCTACAATGAGCAGTTCTTC.